This T cell receptor beta chain stems from a study of T cell responses to AZD1222 COVID-19 vaccine. J lost 9 bases, V lost 9 bases, and 8 bases had no gene match. The length of the CDR3 is 13 residues. Germline assignment: CDR1 MNHEY and CDR2 SVGAGI. Repertoires were generated with immunoSEQ multiplex PCR, while TCRdb's copy carries only in-frame clones and drops some. This sample has 80,000 or so clones, with approximately 85% found just once. This chain links TRBV6-5 with TRBJ1-6; 7 bases are shared with TRBD1. Sequencing used peripheral blood, obtained 28 days after the second AZD1222 dose. The sequence came from an adult who received the AZD1222 COVID-19 vaccine. CDR3 nucleotides: TGTGCCAGTAATGACAGGGAGGTTTCACCCCTCCACTTT. Protein product: CASNDREVSPLHF.